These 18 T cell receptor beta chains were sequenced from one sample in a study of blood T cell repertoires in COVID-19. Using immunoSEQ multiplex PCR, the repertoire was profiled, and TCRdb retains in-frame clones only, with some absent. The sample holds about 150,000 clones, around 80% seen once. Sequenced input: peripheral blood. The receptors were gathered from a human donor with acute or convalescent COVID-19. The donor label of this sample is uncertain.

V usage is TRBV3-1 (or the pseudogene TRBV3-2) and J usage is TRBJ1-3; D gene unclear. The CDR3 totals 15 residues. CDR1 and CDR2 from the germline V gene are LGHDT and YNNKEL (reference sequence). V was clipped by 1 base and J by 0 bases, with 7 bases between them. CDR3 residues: CASSQGLNSGNTIYF. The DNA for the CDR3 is TGTGCCAGCAGCCAAGGACTCAACTCTGGAAACACCATATATTTT.

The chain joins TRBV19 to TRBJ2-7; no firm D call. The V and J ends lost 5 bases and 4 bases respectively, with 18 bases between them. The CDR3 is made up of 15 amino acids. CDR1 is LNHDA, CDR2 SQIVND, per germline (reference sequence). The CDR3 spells CASSPGGSPSYEQYF. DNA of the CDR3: TGTGCCAGTAGTCCCGGCGGAAGCCCTTCTTACGAGCAGTACTTC.

CDR3 amino acids: CASSPSRGINYGYTF. The CDR3 DNA is TGTGCCAGCTCACCGTCCAGGGGAATCAACTATGGCTACACCTTC. The V and J genes are TRBV18 and TRBJ1-2, with D tentatively TRBD1 (6 bases). This CDR3 has 15 residues. From germline, CDR1 is KGHSH and CDR2 LQKENI. V was cut by 3 bases and J by 2 bases, with 13 bases left in between.

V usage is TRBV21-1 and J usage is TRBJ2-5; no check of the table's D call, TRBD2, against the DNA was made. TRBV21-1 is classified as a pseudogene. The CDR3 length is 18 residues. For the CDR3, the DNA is TGTGCCAGCAGCTCCATAAGGGGGGGACGGATCCCCAGGGAGACCCAGTACTTC. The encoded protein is CASSSIRGGRIPRETQYF.

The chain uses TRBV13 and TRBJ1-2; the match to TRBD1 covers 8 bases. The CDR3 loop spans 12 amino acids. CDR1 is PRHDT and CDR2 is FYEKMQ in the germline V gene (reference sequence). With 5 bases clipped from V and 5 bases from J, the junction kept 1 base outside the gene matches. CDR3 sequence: CASSRTGYGYTF. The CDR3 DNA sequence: TGTGCCAGCAGCCGGACAGGGTATGGCTACACCTTC.

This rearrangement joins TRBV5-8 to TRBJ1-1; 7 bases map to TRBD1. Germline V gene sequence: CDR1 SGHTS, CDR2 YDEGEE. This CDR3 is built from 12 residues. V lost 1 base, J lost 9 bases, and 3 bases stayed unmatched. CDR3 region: CASSLRQGQAFF. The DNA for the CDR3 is TGTGCCAGCAGCTTGCGACAGGGACAAGCTTTCTTT.

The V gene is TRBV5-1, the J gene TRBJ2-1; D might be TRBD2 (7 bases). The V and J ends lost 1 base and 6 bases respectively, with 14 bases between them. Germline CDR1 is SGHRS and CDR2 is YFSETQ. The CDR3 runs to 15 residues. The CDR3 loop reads CASSLSAGGANEQFF. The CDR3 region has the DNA TGCGCCAGCAGCTTGTCGGCTGGGGGGGCCAATGAGCAGTTCTTC.

The CDR3, as DNA: TGTGCCTGGAGGGGAGAGGCCAATACGCAGTATTTT. Translation: CAWRGEANTQYF. V gene TRBV30 combines with J gene TRBJ2-3; D possibly corresponds to TRBD2 (5 bases). The CDR3 contains 12 residues. Trimming removed 3 bases at V and 7 bases at J, with 11 bases between. Germline V CDR1 and CDR2: GTSNPN, SVGIG (reference sequence).

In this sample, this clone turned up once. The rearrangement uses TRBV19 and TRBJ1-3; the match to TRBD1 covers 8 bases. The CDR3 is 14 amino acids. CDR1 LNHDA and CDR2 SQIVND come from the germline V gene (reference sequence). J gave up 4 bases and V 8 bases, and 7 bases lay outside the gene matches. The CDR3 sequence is CASSQGAAGNTIYF. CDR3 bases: TGTGCCAGTTCCCAGGGGGCTGCGGGAAACACCATATATTTT.

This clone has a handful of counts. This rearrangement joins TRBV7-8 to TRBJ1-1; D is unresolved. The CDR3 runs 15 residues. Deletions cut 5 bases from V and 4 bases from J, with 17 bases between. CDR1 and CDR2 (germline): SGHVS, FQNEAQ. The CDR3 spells CASSPLLGVPTEAFF. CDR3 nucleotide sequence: TGTGCCAGCAGCCCCCTTCTCGGGGTCCCCACTGAAGCTTTCTTT. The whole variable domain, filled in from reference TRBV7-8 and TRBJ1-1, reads GAGVSQSPRYKVAKRGQDVALRCDPISGHVSLFWYQQALGQGPEFLTYFQNEAQLDKSGLPSDRFFAERPEGSVSTLKIQRTQQEDSAVYLCASSPLLGVPTEAFFGQGTRLTVV.

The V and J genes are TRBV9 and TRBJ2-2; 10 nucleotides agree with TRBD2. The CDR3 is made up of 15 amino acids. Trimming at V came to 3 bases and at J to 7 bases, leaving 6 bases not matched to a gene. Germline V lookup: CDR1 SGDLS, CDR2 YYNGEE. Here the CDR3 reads CASSALAGENGELFF. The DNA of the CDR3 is TGTGCCAGCAGCGCCCTAGCGGGGGAAAACGGGGAGCTGTTTTTT. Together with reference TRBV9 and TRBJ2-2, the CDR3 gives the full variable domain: DSGVTQTPKHLITATGQRVTLRCSPRSGDLSVYWYQQSLDQGLQFLIQYYNGEERAKGNILERFSAQQFPDLHSELNLSSLELGDSALYFCASSALAGENGELFFGEGSRLTVL.

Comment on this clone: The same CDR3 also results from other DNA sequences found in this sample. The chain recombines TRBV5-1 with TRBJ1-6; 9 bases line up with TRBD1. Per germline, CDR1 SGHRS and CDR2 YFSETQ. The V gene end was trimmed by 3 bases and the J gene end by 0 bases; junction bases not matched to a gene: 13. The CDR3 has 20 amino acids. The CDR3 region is CASSWTGTGTRSSYNSPLHF. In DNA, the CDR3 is TGCGCCAGCAGCTGGACCGGGACAGGGACGAGGAGCTCCTATAATTCACCCCTCCACTTT.

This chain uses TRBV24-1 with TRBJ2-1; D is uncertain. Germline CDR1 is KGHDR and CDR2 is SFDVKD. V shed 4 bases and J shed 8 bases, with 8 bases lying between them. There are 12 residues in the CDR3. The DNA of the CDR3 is TGTGCCACCAGTGACCGAAGAGATGAGCAGTTCTTC. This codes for CATSDRRDEQFF.

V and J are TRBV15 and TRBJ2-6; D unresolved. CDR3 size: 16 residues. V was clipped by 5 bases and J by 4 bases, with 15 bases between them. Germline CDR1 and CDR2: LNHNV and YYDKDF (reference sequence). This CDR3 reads CATSSLPEVGANVLTF. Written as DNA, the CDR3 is TGTGCCACCAGCTCCCTTCCAGAAGTAGGGGCCAACGTCCTGACTTTC. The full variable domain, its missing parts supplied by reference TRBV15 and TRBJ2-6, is DAMVIQNPRYQVTQFGKPVTLSCSQTLNHNVMYWYQQKSSQAPKLLFHYYDKDFNNEADTPDNFQSRRPNTSFCFLDIRSPGLGDTAMYLCATSSLPEVGANVLTFGAGSRLTVL.

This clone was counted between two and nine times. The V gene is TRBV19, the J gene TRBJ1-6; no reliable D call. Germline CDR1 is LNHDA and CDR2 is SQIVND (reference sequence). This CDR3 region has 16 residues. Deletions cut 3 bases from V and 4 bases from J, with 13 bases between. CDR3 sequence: CASSILTSQYNSPLHF. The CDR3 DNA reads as TGTGCCAGTAGTATCCTGACAAGCCAGTATAATTCACCCCTCCACTTT.

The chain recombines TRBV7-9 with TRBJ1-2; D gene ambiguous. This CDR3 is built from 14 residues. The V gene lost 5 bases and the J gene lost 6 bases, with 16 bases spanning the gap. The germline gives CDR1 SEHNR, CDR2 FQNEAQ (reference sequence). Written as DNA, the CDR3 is TGTGCCAGCAGCCAACCCGACACGCCCAATGGCTACACCTTC. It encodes CASSQPDTPNGYTF.

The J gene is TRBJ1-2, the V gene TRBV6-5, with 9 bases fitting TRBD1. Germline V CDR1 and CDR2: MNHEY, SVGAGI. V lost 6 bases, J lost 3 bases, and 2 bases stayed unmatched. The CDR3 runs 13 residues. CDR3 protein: CASSRDRDYGYTF. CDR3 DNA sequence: TGTGCCAGCAGCAGGGACAGGGACTATGGCTACACCTTC.

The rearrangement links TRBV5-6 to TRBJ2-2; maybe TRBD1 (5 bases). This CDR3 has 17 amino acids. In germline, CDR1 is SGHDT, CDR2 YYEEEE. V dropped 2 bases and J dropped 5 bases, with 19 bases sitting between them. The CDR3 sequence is CASSLYDKGIRTGELFF. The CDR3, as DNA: TGTGCCAGCAGCTTATACGACAAGGGGATACGAACCGGGGAGCTGTTTTTT.